This T cell receptor (beta chain) was captured by sequencing in a study of OX40 agonist ivuxolimab in advanced cancers. Looking at the study overall: Ivuxolimab was an agonistic, fully human IgG2 monoclonal antibody directed against OX40 (CD134), a costimulatory receptor. Peripheral TCRbeta sequencing was intended to test whether TCR sequence diversity was altered and clonal T-cell expansion was caused by ivuxolimab. Of the roughly 51 dose-escalation patients, hepatocellular carcinoma was present in 19, melanoma in around 15, renal cell carcinoma in 9 and head and neck cancer in 9. Intravenous ivuxolimab was administered to patients every 2 weeks at six dose levels: 0.01, 0.1, 0.3, 1.5, 3 and 10 mg/kg. Partial responses were achieved by three dose-escalation patients, of whom one had hepatocellular carcinoma and two had cutaneous melanoma. Prior anti-PD-1, anti-PD-L1 or anti-CTLA-4 therapy was permitted, and checkpoint inhibitors had been received by around 40% of dose-escalation patients. A male proportion of around 81% and a mean age of around 60 years, ranging from roughly 20 to 80, were recorded for the dose-escalation cohort. The paper reports the monotherapy dose-escalation portion (N of about 52 patients) of the phase I ivuxolimab trial. What the work shows at the level of the full study, not this receptor alone: Which antigens the clonally expanded peripheral T cells were specific for was not determined. After ivuxolimab, expanded clones were on average more numerous among CD8+ T cells than among CD4+ T cells. In the 0.1-3.0 mg/kg groups, partial responders had among the lowest normalized peripheral clonal expansion, particularly in CD8+ T cells. Clonal expansion of both CD4+ and CD8+ blood T cells was observed from baseline to week 6 at doses 0.1 to 3.0 mg/kg. Low levels of normalized T-cell clonal expansion were also shown by some nonresponding patients.

For sequencing of the TCRbeta CDR3 region, genomic DNA was extracted from the sorted cells. The immunoSEQ Assay was used for sequencing of TCRbeta CDR3 regions. Entries here come from immuneACCESS through TCRdb and include only in-frame sequences with V and J called. Some clones fail to appear in such tables; in the studies checked, an unresolved V gene covers under half of the shortfall, and the cause of the remainder is unknown. This sample comprises approximately 70,000 clones, 80% to 90% of them detected only once. 0.85% to 0.95% of the sample comes from the top ten. The CDR3 runs 13 amino acids, cysteine and phenylalanine included. Only CDR3 DNA remains: 39 bases, in frame from the first base. The germline V gene encodes CDR1 LNHDA and CDR2 SQIVND (reference sequence). V lost 5 bases and J lost 6 bases; the stretch between them is 14 bases long. Patients with a history of autoimmune disease or receiving systemic immunosuppression were excluded from the trial. Peripheral blood for TCR sequencing was collected from all dose cohorts at baseline, on cycle 4 day 1, and on cycle 7 day 1. The samples were taken from a phase I, first-in-human, multicenter, open-label dose-escalation trial of ivuxolimab. The trial enrolled adults with locally advanced or metastatic head and neck squamous cell, hepatocellular, melanoma or renal cell carcinoma. Before TCR sequencing, CD4+ T cells and CD8+ T cells were sorted from peripheral blood as separate populations.

Of note for this clone: It lacks a known antigen. No clone much larger than this one lies a single base away; base qualities are absent.

This clonotype originated in an adult with an advanced solid tumor such as melanoma, head and neck, liver or kidney cancer. The chain uses TRBV19 and TRBJ2-7; the D gene is perhaps TRBD1, on 6 matching bases. The specimen comprised CD4+ or CD8+ T cells sorted from blood, sampled in a trial of the OX40 agonist ivuxolimab. Here is the DNA: TGTGCCAGTAGTCTTGAACAGGGATCCGAGCAGTACTTC. Translated, this is CASSLEQGSEQYF.